This TCR beta chain was documented in a study of blood T cell repertoires in COVID-19. Across the study: The samples span acute and convalescent COVID-19 from the United States, Italy and Spain.

Per the germline V gene, CDR1 is SGHRS and CDR2 is YFSETQ. The CDR3 contains 13 residues. Trimming cost V 4 bases and J 4 bases; bases outside gene matches: 3. Per the original data handling: Quantification of nucleated cells was approximated via reference gene primer amplification. Profiled with immunoSEQ multiplex PCR; TCRdb holds only in-frame clones, not every one. That table furnishes V, J and clone size, whereas the DNA furnished D and trimming. The sample has about 190,000 clones, approximately 82% seen once. The TCR was taken from a woman aged 80 or over with active or convalescent COVID-19. The chain is built from TRBV5-1 and TRBJ2-5, with TRBD1 matching over 8 bases. The source material was peripheral blood. CDR3 region: CASSRDRRETQYF. DNA for the CDR3: TGCGCCAGCAGCAGGGACAGGAGAGAGACCCAGTACTTC.